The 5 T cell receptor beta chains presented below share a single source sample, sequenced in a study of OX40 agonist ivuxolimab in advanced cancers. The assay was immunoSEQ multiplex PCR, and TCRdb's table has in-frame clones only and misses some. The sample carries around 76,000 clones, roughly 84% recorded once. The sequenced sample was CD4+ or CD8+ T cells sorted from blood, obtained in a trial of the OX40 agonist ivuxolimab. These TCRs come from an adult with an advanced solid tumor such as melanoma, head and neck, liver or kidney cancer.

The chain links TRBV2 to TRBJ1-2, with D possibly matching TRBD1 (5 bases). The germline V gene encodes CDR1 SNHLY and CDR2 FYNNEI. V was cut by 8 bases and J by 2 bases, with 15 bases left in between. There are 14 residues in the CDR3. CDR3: CASRVTVLNYGYTF. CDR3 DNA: TGTGCCAGCCGGGTGACAGTTTTAAACTATGGCTACACCTTC. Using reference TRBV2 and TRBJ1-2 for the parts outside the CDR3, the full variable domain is EPEVTQTPSHQVTQMGQEVILRCVPISNHLYFYWYRQILGQKVEFLVSFYNNEISEKSEIFDDQFSVERPDGSNFTLKIRSTKLEDSAMYFCASRVTVLNYGYTFGSGTRLTVV.

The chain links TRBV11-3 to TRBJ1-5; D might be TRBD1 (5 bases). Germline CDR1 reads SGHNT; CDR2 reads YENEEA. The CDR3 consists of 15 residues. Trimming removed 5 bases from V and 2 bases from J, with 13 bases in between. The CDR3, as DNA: TGTGCCAGCAGCCCCCGTTTACAGGGCAATCAGCCCCAGCATTTT. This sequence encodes CASSPRLQGNQPQHF.

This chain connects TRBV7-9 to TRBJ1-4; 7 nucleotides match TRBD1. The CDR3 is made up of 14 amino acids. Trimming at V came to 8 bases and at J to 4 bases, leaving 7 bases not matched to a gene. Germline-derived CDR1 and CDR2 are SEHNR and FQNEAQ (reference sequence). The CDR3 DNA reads TGTGCCAGCCTTGGGACAGCGAGTAATGAAAAACTGTTTTTT. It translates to CASLGTASNEKLFF.

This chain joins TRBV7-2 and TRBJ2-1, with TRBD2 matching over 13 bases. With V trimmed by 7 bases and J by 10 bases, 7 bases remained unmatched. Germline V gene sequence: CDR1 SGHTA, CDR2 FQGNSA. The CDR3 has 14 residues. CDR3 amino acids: CASTRTSGGAEQFF. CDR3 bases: TGTGCCAGCACCAGAACTAGCGGGGGGGCCGAGCAGTTCTTC.

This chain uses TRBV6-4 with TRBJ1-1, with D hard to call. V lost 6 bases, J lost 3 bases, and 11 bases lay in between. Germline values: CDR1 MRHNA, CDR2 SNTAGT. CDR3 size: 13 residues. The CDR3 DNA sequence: TGTGCCAGCAGGGACCTTCCTTACACTGAAGCTTTCTTT. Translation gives CASRDLPYTEAFF.